These T cell receptor beta chains were read from a single sample in a study of T cell changes during pregnancy in multiple sclerosis. Sequencing used immunoSEQ multiplex PCR; TCRdb keeps in-frame clones, though not all of them. The sample lists 60,000 to 90,000 clones; roughly nine tenths were seen once. This sample comprised peripheral blood, obtained in the first trimester of pregnancy. These receptors were collected from a female donor in good health, enrolled as a control in a pregnancy study. Both conserved end residues are part of each CDR3. Fields, in order: J gene, V gene, clone size, D gene, CDR3 DNA, CDR3 protein. A D gene is named only where the DNA matches it firmly. Clone size is stated in some rows and not others, as once, few, many or a class when expanded.

J: TRBJ2-1
V: TRBV5-1
size: -
D: -
DNA: TGCGCCAGCAGCTCCGGAATCGGGAATGAGCAGTTCTTC
CDR3: CASSSGIGNEQFF

J: TRBJ2-3
V: TRBV27
size: -
D: TRBD1
DNA: TGTGCCAGCAGTTACCGGACAGGACCCACAGATACGCAGTATTTT
CDR3: CASSYRTGPTDTQYF

J: TRBJ2-7
V: TRBV4-1
size: -
D: -
DNA: TGCGCCAGCAGCGCGGGGCCGGGACCGTACTACGAGCAGTACTTC
CDR3: CASSAGPGPYYEQYF

J: TRBJ2-2
V: TRBV27
size: -
D: TRBD2
DNA: TGTGCCAGCAGTTTCGGACTAGCGGGAGGCACCGGGGAGCTGTTTTTT
CDR3: CASSFGLAGGTGELFF

J: TRBJ2-3
V: TRBV10-3
size: -
D: -
DNA: TGTGCCATCAGTGTTGAGCTTAGCACAGATACGCAGTATTTT
CDR3: CAISVELSTDTQYF

J: TRBJ1-4
V: TRBV21-1
size: -
D: -
DNA: TGTGCCAGCAGCAGATTCAGGGGAGATGAAAAACTGTTTTTT
CDR3: CASSRFRGDEKLFF

J: TRBJ1-1
V: TRBV14
size: -
D: -
DNA: TGTGCCAGCAGCCAAGATTGGTTAAGGGGTTTTCGAAACACTGAAGCTTTCTTT
CDR3: CASSQDWLRGFRNTEAFF

J: TRBJ2-7
V: TRBV5-4
size: -
D: TRBD2
DNA: TGTGCCAGCAGCCCGTCTCTAGCGGGAGGCTCCCGAGCCGAGCAGTACTTC
CDR3: CASSPSLAGGSRAEQYF

J: TRBJ1-1
V: TRBV6-1
size: -
D: -
DNA: TGTGCCAGCAGTGTAGGCAGCGTGAACACTGAAGCTTTCTTT
CDR3: CASSVGSVNTEAFF

J: TRBJ2-7
V: TRBV27
size: once
D: TRBD1
DNA: TGTGCCAGTAGTGTGGGACAGGCCTACGAGCAGTACTTC
CDR3: CASSVGQAYEQYF

J: TRBJ2-1
V: TRBV2
size: -
D: TRBD1
DNA: TGTGCCAGCACTCTGGGACAGGGGGGACACAATGAGCAGTTCTTC
CDR3: CASTLGQGGHNEQFF

J: TRBJ2-7
V: TRBV5-6
size: -
D: -
DNA: TGTGCCAGCAGCTTCTTCTTTGTCGGCGGGTTGACCTACGAGCAGTACTTC
CDR3: CASSFFFVGGLTYEQYF

J: TRBJ2-1
V: TRBV19
size: -
D: -
DNA: TGTGCCAGTAGTCGGGACACCTACCACAATGAGCAGTTCTTC
CDR3: CASSRDTYHNEQFF

J: TRBJ2-1
V: TRBV7-9
size: -
D: TRBD2
DNA: TGTGCCAGCAGCTTGCTTTATACAGCGGGAGGGCCGAATGAGCAGTTCTTC
CDR3: CASSLLYTAGGPNEQFF

J: TRBJ2-7
V: TRBV27
size: -
D: -
DNA: TGTGCCAGCAGACGGGCCGGGGGGCACTACGAGCAGTACTTC
CDR3: CASRRAGGHYEQYF

J: TRBJ1-2
V: TRBV2
size: -
D: -
DNA: TGTGCCAGCAGTGAACAGGCGCTCATTTCTAACTATGGCTACACCTTC
CDR3: CASSEQALISNYGYTF

J: TRBJ2-1
V: TRBV6-5
size: -
D: TRBD2
DNA: TGTGCCAGCAGTCCATTTCTAGCGGGGTACAATGAGCAGTTCTTC
CDR3: CASSPFLAGYNEQFF

J: TRBJ2-1
V: TRBV9
size: once
D: -
DNA: TGTGCCAGCAGCCCCGGGTCCACCAACAATGAGCAGTTCTTC
CDR3: CASSPGSTNNEQFF

J: TRBJ2-2
V: TRBV28
size: -
D: TRBD2
DNA: TGTGCCAGCAGTTTTTCCGGCGGGAGAGTATCCGGGGAGCTGTTTTTT
CDR3: CASSFSGGRVSGELFF

J: TRBJ2-2
V: TRBV7-9
size: -
D: -
DNA: TGTGCCAGCAGCTTAGCGACAACGGACTCGAACACCGGGGAGCTGTTTTTT
CDR3: CASSLATTDSNTGELFF

J: TRBJ2-1
V: TRBV28
size: -
D: TRBD2
DNA: TGTGCCAGCAGTTCCCCGGGACTAGGGAGGGGTGAGCAGTTCTTC
CDR3: CASSSPGLGRGEQFF

J: TRBJ2-7
V: TRBV28
size: -
D: -
DNA: TGTGCCAGCAGGCGACAGGTAACGGGTGGGTACGAGCAGTACTTC
CDR3: CASRRQVTGGYEQYF

J: TRBJ2-7
V: TRBV4-1
size: -
D: -
DNA: TGCGCCAGCAGCCAAGAAGGCAGCGCTCTCTACGAGCAGTACTTC
CDR3: CASSQEGSALYEQYF

J: TRBJ2-7
V: TRBV6-1
size: -
D: -
DNA: TGTGCCAGCAGCCGAACGTATCTCCCCGGGGAGCAGTACTTC
CDR3: CASSRTYLPGEQYF

J: TRBJ2-3
V: TRBV6-6
size: -
D: -
DNA: TGTGCCAGCAGTATAGAAACAGATACGCAGTATTTT
CDR3: CASSIETDTQYF

J: TRBJ1-1
V: TRBV6-6
size: few
D: TRBD1
DNA: TGTGCCAGCAGTTCGGGGACAGAGTTCACTGAAGCTTTCTTT
CDR3: CASSSGTEFTEAFF

J: TRBJ2-7
V: TRBV27
size: -
D: -
DNA: TGTGCCAGCAGTTCCCTTCTACAGGGCTCCTACGAGCAGTACTTC
CDR3: CASSSLLQGSYEQYF

J: TRBJ2-6
V: TRBV6-1
size: -
D: -
DNA: TGTGCCAGCAGTGAAGAGGGGGCTGGGGCCAACGTCCTGACTTTC
CDR3: CASSEEGAGANVLTF

J: TRBJ1-2
V: TRBV5-1
size: -
D: TRBD1
DNA: TGCGCCAGCAGCCCCGGACAGGCGCCCTTCTATGGCTACACCTTC
CDR3: CASSPGQAPFYGYTF

J: TRBJ2-7
V: TRBV19
size: -
D: TRBD1
DNA: TGTGCCAGTAGCACTGGGGCGACAGGGGAATACGAGCAGTACTTC
CDR3: CASSTGATGEYEQYF

J: TRBJ1-1
V: TRBV19
size: -
D: TRBD1
DNA: TGTGCCAGTAGGAGGACAGGGGGCCATGAAGCTTTCTTT
CDR3: CASRRTGGHEAFF

J: TRBJ1-2
V: TRBV28
size: -
D: -
DNA: TGTGCCAGCAGTTTATTTAGGGACAACAACCGGGGCTACACCTTC
CDR3: CASSLFRDNNRGYTF

J: TRBJ1-2
V: TRBV29-1
size: -
D: TRBD1
DNA: TGCAGTGCTAGTAAGGGTGGACAGGGGGCGTTCACTGGCTACACCTTC
CDR3: CSASKGGQGAFTGYTF

J: TRBJ1-2
V: TRBV10-3
size: -
D: -
DNA: TGTGCCATCAGTGAGCCGGACTCCCTCTATGGCTACACCTTC
CDR3: CAISEPDSLYGYTF

J: TRBJ2-7
V: TRBV23-1
size: -
D: TRBD2
DNA: TGCGCCAGGACCCCGGGACTAGCGGCCCTCCCCTCCTACGAGCAGTACTTC
CDR3: CARTPGLAALPSYEQYF

J: TRBJ1-4
V: TRBV5-4
size: -
D: -
DNA: TGTGCCAGCAGCCTTGACAGTAAGAATGAAAAACTGTTTTTT
CDR3: CASSLDSKNEKLFF

J: TRBJ1-2
V: TRBV5-1
size: -
D: TRBD1
DNA: TGCGCCAGCAGCCCGAACACCATTGGGCAGGGGGCGAGGAATGGCTACACCTTC
CDR3: CASSPNTIGQGARNGYTF

J: TRBJ2-7
V: TRBV29-1
size: -
D: TRBD1
DNA: TGCAGCGTTGAGGACAGGGATGGTTTTCGGCAGTACTTC
CDR3: CSVEDRDGFRQYF

J: TRBJ2-7
V: TRBV13
size: -
D: -
DNA: TGTGCCAGCAGCTCAATCACTTTCGGTGACGACGGGGCCTACGAGCAGTACTTC
CDR3: CASSSITFGDDGAYEQYF

J: TRBJ2-7
V: TRBV10-3
size: -
D: TRBD1
DNA: TGTGCCATCAGACTTACAGGGGGCCTAAACGAGCAGTACTTC
CDR3: CAIRLTGGLNEQYF